This is a list of T cell receptor beta chains from one sample in a study of blood T cell repertoires in COVID-19. This table comes from immunoSEQ multiplex PCR, and its TCRdb copy is limited to in-frame clones, with some not included. Among about 230,000 clones listed, about 90% were seen once. The source material was peripheral blood. Receptors were obtained from a woman younger than 30 who had recovered from COVID-19. CDR3s include the opening cysteine and the closing phenylalanine or tryptophan. A D gene is named only where the DNA matches it firmly. Not every row has a clone size; where given, it reads once, few, many or a size class.

clone_size j_call v_call d_call cdr3_aa cdr3_nt
once TRBJ1-2 TRBV6-5 TRBD1 CASRFGTGVYGYTF TGTGCCAGCAGATTCGGGACAGGGGTCTATGGCTACACCTTC
NA TRBJ2-5 TRBV7-2 NA CASSVILAPQETQYF TGTGCCAGCAGCGTAATTTTAGCACCTCAAGAGACCCAGTACTTC
NA TRBJ1-1 TRBV18 NA CASSPAQLKTEAFF TGTGCCAGCTCACCAGCCCAGTTAAAGACTGAAGCTTTCTTT
NA TRBJ1-1 TRBV5-6 NA CASSLWGDTEAFF TGTGCCAGCAGCTTGTGGGGGGACACTGAAGCTTTCTTT
NA TRBJ1-2 TRBV19 NA CASSISLGGNNYGYTF TGTGCCAGTAGTATAAGTTTAGGAGGGAACAACTATGGCTACACCTTC
NA TRBJ2-2 TRBV9 NA CASSVAVDRTNTGELFF TGTGCCAGCAGCGTAGCCGTTGACAGGACGAACACCGGGGAGCTGTTTTTT
NA TRBJ2-7 TRBV9 NA CASSVGTISYEQYF TGTGCCAGCAGCGTAGGGACTATATCCTACGAGCAGTACTTC
NA TRBJ2-7 TRBV6-6 NA CASRNQGYEQYF TGTGCCAGCAGGAATCAGGGCTACGAGCAGTACTTC
NA TRBJ1-5 TRBV28 NA CASSFGERGSNQPQHF TGTGCCAGCAGTTTTGGGGAGAGAGGCAGCAATCAGCCCCAGCATTTT
NA TRBJ1-5 TRBV15 TRBD1 CATSRDSGTGVGNQPQHF TGTGCCACCAGCAGAGATTCCGGGACAGGGGTGGGCAATCAGCCCCAGCATTTT
NA TRBJ2-1 TRBV4-2 TRBD2 CASSQGVGLAGEGWSEQFF TGTGCCAGCAGCCAAGGCGTGGGACTAGCGGGAGAGGGTTGGAGTGAGCAGTTCTTC
few TRBJ2-1 TRBV6-5 NA CASRTHPSYNEQFF TGTGCCAGCAGAACACATCCCTCCTACAATGAGCAGTTCTTC
NA TRBJ2-1 TRBV7-3 TRBD2 CASALLARTYNEQFF TGTGCCAGCGCCCTACTAGCGAGAACCTACAATGAGCAGTTCTTC
NA TRBJ2-7 TRBV7-8 NA CASSLRQSSYEQYF TGTGCCAGCAGCTTACGACAGAGCTCCTACGAGCAGTACTTC
NA TRBJ1-2 TRBV5-5 NA CASSEGVNYGYTF TGTGCCAGCAGCGAGGGGGTTAACTATGGCTACACCTTC
NA TRBJ2-3 TRBV11-2 NA CASSLGGIFTDTQYF TGTGCCAGCAGCTTAGGCGGGATATTCACAGATACGCAGTATTTT
NA TRBJ1-4 TRBV2 NA CASSEARHSNEKLFF TGTGCCAGCAGTGAAGCACGACACAGTAATGAAAAACTGTTTTTT
NA TRBJ2-7 TRBV4-1 NA CASSQTATTYEQYF TGCGCCAGCAGCCAGACTGCGACTACCTACGAGCAGTACTTC
NA TRBJ1-4 TRBV13 NA CASSLSREVGEKLFF TGTGCCAGCAGCTTATCTCGGGAGGTGGGTGAAAAACTGTTTTTT
NA TRBJ2-2 TRBV4-3 TRBD2 CASSQDIRPAGEGGELFF TGCGCCAGCAGCCAAGATATAAGGCCAGCGGGGGAGGGTGGGGAGCTGTTTTTT
NA TRBJ1-2 TRBV7-3 TRBD1 CASSLTVGGGYNGYTF TGTGCCAGCAGCTTAACCGTCGGAGGGGGCTACAATGGCTACACCTTC
NA TRBJ2-5 TRBV6-5 TRBD1 CASQDRGQETQYF TGTGCCAGCCAAGACAGGGGTCAAGAGACCCAGTACTTC
NA TRBJ1-1 TRBV19 TRBD1 CASRTGADTEAFF TGTGCCAGTAGAACAGGGGCTGACACTGAAGCTTTCTTT
NA TRBJ2-3 TRBV13 TRBD2 CASSSPAGVSDTQYF TGTGCCAGCAGCTCCCCCGCGGGAGTCTCAGATACGCAGTATTTT
NA TRBJ1-2 TRBV2 TRBD1 CASSLGTDYGYTF TGTGCCAGCAGCCTCGGGACAGACTATGGCTACACCTTC
NA TRBJ1-2 TRBV19 NA CASSIRYGYTF TGTGCCAGTAGTATACGCTATGGCTACACCTTC
NA TRBJ2-3 TRBV7-2 TRBD2 CASSLGAQTSGRRTDTQYF TGTGCCAGCAGCTTAGGGGCCCAGACTAGCGGGAGGCGCACAGATACGCAGTATTTT
NA TRBJ2-1 TRBV27 TRBD2 CASSSLAGLLLAYNEQFF TGTGCCAGCAGTTCACTAGCGGGCCTCCTCCTAGCCTACAATGAGCAGTTCTTC
NA TRBJ2-2 TRBV2 NA CASSGGSLWTGELFF TGTGCCAGCAGTGGGGGCAGCCTCTGGACCGGGGAGCTGTTTTTT
few TRBJ2-1 TRBV5-1 NA CASSQGQSRNEQFF TGCGCCAGCAGCCAAGGACAGAGTCGTAATGAGCAGTTCTTC
NA TRBJ1-1 TRBV27 NA CASSLSRGASNTEAFF TGTGCCAGCAGTTTATCTCGGGGGGCCTCGAACACTGAAGCTTTCTTT
NA TRBJ2-2 TRBV25-1 TRBD1 CASSSGQGYTGELFF TGTGCCAGCAGCTCGGGACAGGGTTACACCGGGGAGCTGTTTTTT
NA TRBJ1-5 TRBV6-5 NA CASKERNSNQPQHF TGTGCCAGCAAGGAGAGGAATAGCAATCAGCCCCAGCATTTT
NA TRBJ2-2 TRBV5-1 TRBD1 CASTLDRGRVGELFF TGCGCCAGCACCCTGGACAGGGGGCGCGTCGGGGAGCTGTTTTTT
NA TRBJ2-7 TRBV5-4 TRBD2 CASSTGLAGAYEQYF TGTGCCAGCAGCACGGGACTAGCGGGAGCCTACGAGCAGTACTTC
NA TRBJ2-7 TRBV5-6 TRBD1 CASSLGDRVFYEQYF TGTGCCAGCAGCTTAGGGGACAGGGTTTTCTACGAGCAGTACTTC
NA TRBJ2-7 TRBV11-1 TRBD2 CASSLLAGSYEQYF TGTGCCAGCAGCTTATTAGCGGGATCCTACGAGCAGTACTTC
NA TRBJ2-1 TRBV4-3 NA CASSQDSSTSYNEQFF TGCGCCAGCAGCCAAGATTCATCCACCAGCTACAATGAGCAGTTCTTC
NA TRBJ1-2 TRBV30 NA CAVGGAYYGYTF TGTGCCGTAGGGGGGGCTTACTATGGCTACACCTTC
few TRBJ1-1 TRBV6-2/TRBV6-3 NA CASSYSITGNTEAFF TGTGCCAGCAGTTACTCCATTACCGGGAACACTGAAGCTTTCTTT
NA TRBJ1-2 TRBV28 NA CASSEGGAGNYGYTF TGTGCCAGCAGTGAAGGGGGGGCCGGGAACTATGGCTACACCTTC
NA TRBJ1-2 TRBV7-9 NA CASSLVGGEGYTF TGTGCCAGCAGCTTAGTCGGCGGAGAAGGCTACACCTTC
NA TRBJ2-1 TRBV11-2 NA CASSLQGNPYNEQFF TGTGCCAGCAGCTTACAGGGGAACCCCTACAATGAGCAGTTCTTC
NA TRBJ2-3 TRBV11-1 NA CASSFQRVDTQYF TGTGCCAGCAGCTTTCAACGCGTAGATACGCAGTATTTT
NA TRBJ1-2 TRBV28 TRBD1 CASSGTGGGVGYGYTF TGTGCCAGCAGTGGGACAGGGGGCGGGGTTGGCTATGGCTACACCTTC
NA TRBJ1-1 TRBV7-9 NA CASSLDSWIAGNTEAFF TGTGCCAGCAGCTTAGACTCTTGGATCGCAGGGAACACTGAAGCTTTCTTT
NA TRBJ2-1 TRBV7-9 TRBD1 CASSPWTGGGNEQFF TGTGCCAGCAGCCCGTGGACAGGGGGCGGCAATGAGCAGTTCTTC
NA TRBJ1-5 TRBV19 NA CASSIATGAPGQPQHF TGTGCCAGTAGTATAGCGACAGGTGCCCCCGGGCAGCCCCAGCATTTT
NA TRBJ2-7 TRBV7-2 TRBD1 CASSSGTGGDEQYF TGTGCCAGCAGCTCCGGGACAGGGGGCGACGAGCAGTACTTC
NA TRBJ1-1 TRBV7-2 TRBD1 CASRPDRGRVPEAFF TGTGCCAGCAGGCCAGACAGGGGGCGCGTTCCTGAAGCTTTCTTT
NA TRBJ1-2 TRBV30 NA CAWRGGVYYGYTF TGTGCCTGGAGAGGGGGAGTTTACTATGGCTACACCTTC
NA TRBJ1-4 TRBV29-1 TRBD1 CSVGGTGYEKLFF TGCAGCGTTGGAGGGACAGGGTACGAAAAACTGTTTTTT
NA TRBJ1-1 TRBV7-3 TRBD1 CASSLMGRDRGTEAFF TGTGCCAGCAGCTTAATGGGGCGGGACAGGGGGACTGAAGCTTTCTTT
NA TRBJ1-2 TRBV10-3 TRBD1 CAISDYSMGPGQGVSAGAGYTF TGTGCCATCAGCGACTATAGCATGGGTCCGGGACAGGGGGTAAGCGCGGGTGCTGGCTACACCTTC
NA TRBJ1-2 TRBV6-2/TRBV6-3 TRBD1 CASSYEDRGQGGYTF TGTGCCAGCAGTTACGAAGATAGAGGACAGGGAGGCTACACCTTC
NA TRBJ1-2 TRBV13 NA CASSLSDSYGYTF TGTGCCAGCAGCTTGAGTGATAGTTATGGCTACACCTTC
once TRBJ2-7 TRBV4-3 TRBD1 CASSQDARDRGLTDEQYF TGCGCCAGCAGCCAAGATGCCCGGGACAGGGGGCTCACGGACGAGCAGTACTTC
once TRBJ2-1 TRBV7-6 NA CASSLAPHSYNEQFF TGTGCCAGCAGCTTGGCCCCCCACTCCTACAATGAGCAGTTCTTC